This entry lists 30 T cell receptor beta chains sequenced from one sample in a study of T cell repertoires in cytomegalovirus infection. TCRdb redid the calling of the reads with MiXCR, one entry per CDR3 protein. The top ten clones hold more than 2.5% of a sample with approximately 750,000 distinct CDR3 sequences, 35% of them seen once. Sequencing was performed on PBMCs. These receptors all stem from a human donor in good health (CMV status not recorded). Some clones in this sample may be carry-over from other donors' samples.

The rearrangement uses TRBV14 and TRBJ1-6; D not certain. The CDR3 runs to 18 residues. V lost 0 bases to trimming and J lost 0 bases, with 12 bases between them. Germline V gene sequence: CDR1 SGHDN, CDR2 FVKESK. CDR3 DNA: TGTGCCAGCAGCCAAGATCGATCCGCTCTCTCCTATAATTCACCCCTCCACTTT. As protein: CASSQDRSALSYNSPLHF.

This clonotype was detected ten times or more. V is TRBV27 and J is TRBJ1-4; TRBD1 matches 7 bases. The CDR3 totals 15 residues. V gave up 5 bases and J gave up 3 bases; unmatched junction bases: 6. Germline CDR1 reads MNHEY; CDR2 reads SMNVEV (reference sequence). In DNA form, the CDR3 reads TGTGCCAGCAGTCTATTCGGGACAGCTAATGAAAAACTGTTTTTT. Its translation: CASSLFGTANEKLFF.

This clonotype was observed many times. This sequence joins TRBV7-6 and TRBJ1-1; D is perhaps TRBD1 (5 bases). V lost 5 bases, J lost 3 bases, and 19 bases lay in between. The CDR3 totals 16 residues. The germline V gene has CDR1 SGHVS and CDR2 FNYEAQ. The CDR3 bases are TGTGCCAGCAGCGCCGGGGCCCCAGGGATGTACACTGAAGCTTTCTTT. Protein: CASSAGAPGMYTEAFF.

CDR3 protein: CASSGTGGRKTQYF. The CDR3 DNA reads TGTGCCAGCAGTGGGACAGGGGGCAGGAAGACCCAGTACTTC. The chain combines TRBV28 with TRBJ2-5; 12 nucleotides line up with TRBD1. Germline V CDR1 and CDR2: MDHEN, SYDVKM. Trimming cost V 5 bases and J 6 bases; bases outside gene matches: 4. The CDR3 has 14 amino acids.

This clonotype was counted at least ten times. This chain uses TRBV6-1 with TRBJ2-3, with 8 bases identical to TRBD1. Germline loops: CDR1 MNHNS, CDR2 SASEGT. This CDR3 has 14 amino acids. Trimming took 7 bases from V and 0 from J; bases not matched to a gene: 3. The CDR3 nucleotides are TGTGCCAGCAAGGGGACAGGTAGCACAGATACGCAGTATTTT. As protein: CASKGTGSTDTQYF.

This clonotype was seen more than once but under ten times. J is TRBJ1-1 and V is TRBV6-1, with D possibly TRBD1 on 5 matching bases. V was clipped by 5 bases and J by 8 bases, with 18 bases between them. The CDR3 runs 14 residues. The germline CDR1 and CDR2 sequences are MNHNS and SASEGT. The DNA of the CDR3 is TGTGCCAGCAGTAAGATCCTAACAGGCGAAGAAGCTTTCTTT. Amino acids: CASSKILTGEEAFF.

V usage is TRBV5-4 and J usage is TRBJ2-2; 7 bases fit TRBD1. Germline CDR1 reads SGHNT; CDR2 reads YYREEE (reference sequence). Germline trimming cut 4 bases from V and 7 bases from J; bases unmatched to any gene: 10. The CDR3 spans 15 residues. CDR3 sequence reads: CASSPQTGSGGELFF. CDR3 DNA: TGTGCCAGCAGCCCACAGACAGGGAGTGGCGGGGAGCTGTTTTTT.

The chain has TRBV5-8 and TRBJ2-5, with 12 bases fitting TRBD2. Germline values: CDR1 SGHTS, CDR2 YDEGEE. This CDR3 is 17 amino acids long. J gave up 1 base and V 4 bases, and 8 bases lay outside the gene matches. CDR3 loop: CASSPGLAGWGQETQYF. In DNA, the CDR3 is TGTGCCAGCAGCCCGGGACTAGCGGGCTGGGGCCAAGAGACCCAGTACTTC.

This clonotype was detected only a few times. The chain combines TRBV7-8 with TRBJ1-1, with unresolved D. The CDR3 has 15 residues. Trimming stripped 4 bases from V and 5 bases from J, with 17 bases between. CDR1 is SGHVS and CDR2 is FQNEAQ in the germline V gene. In DNA form, the CDR3 reads TGTGCCAGCAGCTCCCATGTTGGCGGGCGGACTGAAGCTTTCTTT. Amino acids: CASSSHVGGRTEAFF.

In nucleotides, the CDR3 is TGTGCCAGCAAAGAGGGGAACAACTATGGCTACACCTTC. Amino acids: CASKEGNNYGYTF. The chain uses TRBV6-6 and TRBJ1-2; D is possibly TRBD1 (5 bases). Germline CDR1 is MNHNY and CDR2 is SVGAGI (reference sequence). V was shortened by 7 bases and J by 2 bases, with 11 bases between the two germline ends. The CDR3 has 13 residues.

The rearrangement joins TRBV6-2 or TRBV6-3 to TRBJ1-5, with TRBD1 as a possible D gene (5 bases). The CDR3 extends over 14 amino acids. V was clipped by 8 bases and J by 1 base, with 12 bases between them. CDR1 is MNHEY and CDR2 is SVGEGT in the germline V gene. The CDR3 region is CASHGKGSNQPQHF. The CDR3 nucleotides read TGTGCCAGCCACGGAAAGGGGAGCAATCAGCCCCAGCATTTT.

This sequence joins TRBV6-1 and TRBJ1-5; D is undetermined. Germline lookup yields CDR1 MNHNS and CDR2 SASEGT. This CDR3 has 15 amino acids. The V end was cut by 1 base, the J end by 4 bases, with 11 bases between. The CDR3 DNA is TGTGCCAGCAGTGAAGGGTGGCTGAATAATCAGCCCCAGCATTTT. This sequence encodes CASSEGWLNNQPQHF.

This clonotype has a count of ten or more. V usage is TRBV12-3 or TRBV12-4 and J usage is TRBJ1-5; a weak D match, TRBD1 (6 bases). CDR3 length: 13 residues. V lost 5 bases to trimming and J lost 6 bases, with 11 bases between them. CDR3: CASSPRGFQPQHF. The CDR3 bases are TGTGCCAGCAGTCCCAGGGGTTTTCAGCCCCAGCATTTT.

The genes are TRBV7-2 and TRBJ2-5, with 12 bases fitting TRBD1. The CDR3 is 17 residues long. In germline, CDR1 is SGHTA, CDR2 FQGNSA. The trim removed 5 bases at V and 7 bases at J, leaving 14 bases unmatched. CDR3 nucleotide sequence: TGTGCCAGCAGCGCAACCCCGGGACAGGGGGCTGGAGGGACCCAGTACTTC. Residues: CASSATPGQGAGGTQYF.

The chain combines TRBV7-9 with TRBJ2-3, with TRBD2 matching 8 bases. The CDR3 has 19 amino acids. Trimming cost V 1 base and J 4 bases; bases outside gene matches: 16. Per the germline V gene, CDR1 is SEHNR and CDR2 is FQNEAQ (reference sequence). DNA of the CDR3: TGTGCCAGCAGCTTAGATCCTCCGGGAGGGCTAGGGGCATCAGATACGCAGTATTTT. This codes for CASSLDPPGGLGASDTQYF.

Only a few counts were recorded for this clonotype. CDR3 coding DNA: TGTGCCAGCAGCGGGACAGTTTTTGACACTGAAGCTTTCTTT. Its protein product is CASSGTVFDTEAFF. The chain has TRBV7-3 and TRBJ1-1; TRBD1 matches at 7 bases. Trimming cost V 5 bases and J 3 bases; bases outside gene matches: 6. The CDR3 runs to 14 residues. The germline V gene has CDR1 SGHTA and CDR2 FQGTGA. Based on the CDR3 plus reference TRBV7-3 and TRBJ1-1, the full variable domain is GAGVSQTPSNKVTEKGKYVELRCDPISGHTALYWYRQSLGQGPEFLIYFQGTGAADDSGLPNDRFFAVRPEGSVSTLKIQRTERGDSAVYLCASSGTVFDTEAFFGQGTRLTVV.

V and J are TRBV19 and TRBJ2-1, with 10 positions matching TRBD1. Germline trimming cut 5 bases from V and 7 bases from J; bases unmatched to any gene: 8. Germline V gives CDR1 LNHDA, CDR2 SQIVND (reference sequence). The length of the CDR3 is 15 residues. For the CDR3, the DNA is TGTGCCAGTAGTCCTGCCGGGACAGGGGCTAATGAGCAGTTCTTC. Its translation is CASSPAGTGANEQFF.

Of note for this clonotype: This could be a read error, since a much larger clone is one nucleotide away. This chain joins TRBV19 and TRBJ2-1; D might be TRBD2 (6 bases). Germline assignment: CDR1 LNHDA and CDR2 SQIVND (reference sequence). V lost 1 base, J lost 10 bases, and 11 bases lay in between. CDR3 length: 13 amino acids. The CDR3 nucleotides are TGTGCCAGTAGTATAGGTGGGGGGAGGGAGCAGTTCTTC. This codes for CASSIGGGREQFF.

As for this clonotype: One junction end disagrees with the germline gene, perhaps due to a read error. The rearrangement joins TRBV28 to TRBJ2-7; possibly TRBD1 or TRBD2 for D (5 bases each). The CDR3 totals 18 residues. Germline V gives CDR1 MDHEN, CDR2 SYDVKM. CDR3 DNA: TGTGCCAGCAGTCCTGGGGTCGTCACTGGGACCTCCGGCTACCAGCAGTACTTC. Its translation: CASSPGVVTGTSGYQQYF.

The V call is TRBV27, the J call TRBJ2-7; 7 bases are a match to TRBD1. CDR3 size: 15 residues. J gave up 2 bases and V 2 bases, and 6 bases lay outside the gene matches. The germline V gene encodes CDR1 MNHEY and CDR2 SMNVEV (reference sequence). The CDR3 spells CASSLRRQGAYEQYF. The CDR3 DNA follows: TGTGCCAGCAGTTTAAGAAGACAGGGAGCCTACGAGCAGTACTTC.

This clonotype was seen at least ten times. V is TRBV28 and J is TRBJ1-3; D call uncertain. Germline V lookup: CDR1 MDHEN, CDR2 SYDVKM. The CDR3 covers 12 residues. The V gene lost 5 bases and the J gene lost 4 bases, with 6 bases spanning the gap. This chain's CDR3 is CASSDGGNTIYF. The CDR3 region has the DNA TGTGCCAGCAGTGACGGCGGAAACACCATATATTTT.

This clonotype has just a few counts. The CDR3 is CATSYTPDRDPQETQYF. The CDR3 nucleotides read TGTGCCACCAGTTATACCCCTGACAGGGACCCCCAAGAGACCCAGTACTTC. V and J are TRBV24-1 and TRBJ2-5; 7 bases are shared with TRBD1. There are 17 residues in the CDR3. The V and J ends lost 6 bases and 1 base, in that order; junction bases with no gene match: 13. Germline assignment: CDR1 KGHDR and CDR2 SFDVKD.

The table lists this clonotype with a few counts. The chain carries TRBV5-1 and TRBJ1-6, with D tentatively TRBD1 (6 bases). The CDR3 sequence is 15 residues long. Germline V gives CDR1 SGHRS, CDR2 YFSETQ. Trimming removed 0 bases at V and 13 bases at J, with 17 bases between. The chain's CDR3 is CASSLEAGGLPPLHF. Here the CDR3 DNA reads TGCGCCAGCAGCTTGGAAGCGGGGGGCCTCCCTCCCCTCCACTTT. Full variable domain (remainder filled in from reference TRBV5-1 and TRBJ1-6): KAGVTQTPRYLIKTRGQQVTLSCSPISGHRSVSWYQQTPGQGLQFLFEYFSETQRNKGNFPGRFSGRQFSNSRSEMNVSTLELGDSALYLCASSLEAGGLPPLHFGNGTRLTVT.

The genes are TRBV20-1 and TRBJ1-1; unclear D gene. This CDR3 region has 11 residues. The V end lost 0 bases, the J end lost 8 bases, and 7 bases lay between the germline ends. Germline V lookup: CDR1 DFQATT, CDR2 SNEGSKA (reference sequence). CDR3 in amino acids: CSARDYVEAFF. The DNA for the CDR3 is TGCAGTGCTAGAGATTACGTGGAAGCTTTCTTT.

At least ten counts were recorded for this clonotype. This chain uses TRBV7-2 with TRBJ1-2; D is ambiguous. The CDR3 totals 15 residues. Germline-derived CDR1 and CDR2 are SGHTA and FQGNSA. V lost 2 bases, J lost 2 bases, and 12 bases lay in between. CDR3 residues: CASSLLRTANYGYTF. The CDR3, as DNA: TGTGCCAGCAGCTTACTCCGGACGGCCAACTATGGCTACACCTTC. The whole variable domain, remainder taken from reference TRBV7-2 and TRBJ1-2, is GAGVSQSPSNKVTEKGKDVELRCDPISGHTALYWYRQSLGQGLEFLIYFQGNSAPDKSGLPSDRFSAERTGGSVSTLTIQRTQQEDSAVYLCASSLLRTANYGYTFGSGTRLTVV.

The chain has TRBV24-1 and TRBJ2-3; tentative D call: TRBD1 (5 bases). The CDR3 is 15 residues long. Germline V CDR1 and CDR2: KGHDR, SFDVKD. Between the trimmed V and J ends, which lost 6 bases and 7 bases, there was a span of 19 bases. The CDR3 DNA sequence: TGTGCCACCAGTCTCCAGGGCGATTTTCTAAATACGCAGTATTTT. Residues: CATSLQGDFLNTQYF.

The chain joins TRBV28 to TRBJ2-1, with TRBD2 matching 8 bases. This CDR3 comprises 14 residues. The ends lost 6 bases at V and 8 bases at J; junction bases unmatched: 9. CDR1 is MDHEN and CDR2 is SYDVKM in the germline V gene. CDR3: CASRSGLVLHEQFF. For the CDR3, the DNA is TGTGCCAGCAGGTCGGGACTAGTTCTCCATGAGCAGTTCTTC.

The table lists this clonotype with many counts. The chain employs TRBV7-6 and TRBJ1-3, with D possibly matching TRBD1 (6 bases). Trimming pared 7 bases from V and 2 bases from J, leaving 15 bases between. The CDR3 has 15 amino acids. Germline values: CDR1 SGHVS, CDR2 FNYEAQ. As DNA, the CDR3 is TGTGCCAGCACCCAAACAGGGAGCCCTGGAAACACCATATATTTT. It specifies CASTQTGSPGNTIYF.

This chain uses TRBV29-1 with TRBJ1-1, with TRBD1 matching over 9 bases. The junction had 10 bases not matched to a gene; V was cut back by 4 bases and J by 10 bases. CDR1 and CDR2 (germline): SQVTM, ANQGSEA. The CDR3 is 13 amino acids. Here the CDR3 reads CSVGGTGLLAAFF. The CDR3, as DNA: TGCAGCGTTGGAGGGACAGGGCTGCTTGCAGCTTTCTTT.

This sequence joins TRBV15 and TRBJ1-2; possibly TRBD1 for D (5 bases). This CDR3 has 16 amino acids. In germline, CDR1 is LNHNV, CDR2 YYDKDF (reference sequence). Trimming left V 4 bases short and J 2 bases short, with 17 bases between. Here the CDR3 reads CATSTRRDSKNYGYTF. CDR3 DNA: TGTGCCACCAGCACAAGGCGGGACTCCAAAAACTATGGCTACACCTTC.